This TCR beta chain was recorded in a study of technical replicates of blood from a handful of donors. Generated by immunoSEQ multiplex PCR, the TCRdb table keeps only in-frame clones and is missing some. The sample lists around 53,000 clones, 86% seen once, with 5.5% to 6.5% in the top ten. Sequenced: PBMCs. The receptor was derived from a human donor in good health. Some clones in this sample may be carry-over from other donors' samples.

CDR3 loop: CASSQRGSTDTQYF. The CDR3 nucleotides are TGCGCCAGCAGCCAAAGGGGTTCTACAGATACGCAGTATTTT. The chain employs TRBV4-1 and TRBJ2-3, with D possibly TRBD1 on 5 matching bases. The CDR3 has 14 residues. Germline lookup yields CDR1 MGHRA and CDR2 YSYEKL. V shed 2 bases and J shed 3 bases, with 9 bases lying between them.